Sequencing of this T cell receptor (beta chain) was carried out in a study of early T cells in non-severe SARS-CoV-2 infection. There are a few counts of this clonotype. The V gene's germline CDR1 is MNHEY and CDR2 SMNVEV (reference sequence). This CDR3 has 15 residues. Trimming removed 3 bases at V and 4 bases at J, with 14 bases between. Individual cDNA molecules were tagged with unique molecular identifiers. One entry per CDR3 protein results from TCRdb running MiXCR on the 5' RACE reads. The profile shows roughly 97,000 distinct CDR3 sequences, roughly 9.6% of them singletons. The receptor comes from an adult who was a healthcare worker with PCR-confirmed SARS-CoV-2 infection or an uninfected control (not recorded which). This material consisted of whole blood, taken at baseline. This chain joins TRBV27 and TRBJ2-3; D is undetermined. CDR3 in amino acids: CASSLLDRLADTQYF. The CDR3 DNA reads TGTGCCAGCAGTTTGTTGGACCGCCTCGCAGATACGCAGTATTTT.